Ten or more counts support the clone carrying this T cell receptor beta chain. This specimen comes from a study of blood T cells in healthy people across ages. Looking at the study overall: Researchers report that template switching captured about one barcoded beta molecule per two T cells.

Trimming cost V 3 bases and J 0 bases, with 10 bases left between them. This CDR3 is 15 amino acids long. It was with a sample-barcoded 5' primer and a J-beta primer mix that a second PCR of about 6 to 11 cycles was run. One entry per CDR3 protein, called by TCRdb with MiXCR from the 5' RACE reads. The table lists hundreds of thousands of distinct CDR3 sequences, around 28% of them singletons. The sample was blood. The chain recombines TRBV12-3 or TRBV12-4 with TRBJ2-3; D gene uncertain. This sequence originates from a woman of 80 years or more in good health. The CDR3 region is CASSFGRGSTDTQYF. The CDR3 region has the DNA TGTGCCAGCAGTTTTGGTAGAGGCAGCACAGATACGCAGTATTTT.